Given below is one T cell receptor (beta chain) in context. The CDR3 has 15 amino acids. Germline loops: CDR1 MDHEN, CDR2 SYDVKM. V was pared by 3 bases and J by 7 bases, with 8 bases of the junction left unmatched. Method: immunoSEQ multiplex PCR; TCRdb's copy keeps in-frame clones and lacks some. The sample has roughly 250,000 clones, around 83% seen once. This sample was taken from a study of blood T cell repertoires in COVID-19. This TCR derives from an elderly woman with acute or convalescent COVID-19. The chain joins TRBV28 to TRBJ2-7, with 11 nucleotides matching TRBD1. Sequencing input: peripheral blood. CDR3 loop: CASSLGTGGWLEQYF. CDR3 nucleotide sequence: TGTGCCAGCAGTTTGGGGACAGGGGGATGGTTGGAGCAGTACTTC.